Sequencing of this T cell receptor beta chain was carried out in a study of blood T cell repertoires in COVID-19 (dated by TCRdb to about 2020). About the study as a whole: Collaborator samples came from the United States, Italy and Spain and covered acute and convalescent phases of COVID-19. The prospective study material was composed of cDNA or gDNA derived from T cells, B-cell-depleted T cells, or PBMCs. HLA class I and class II types, where available, came from metadata supplied by the sample provider rather than from assay-based typing. Subjects who had been exposed to COVID-19, were actively infected with it, or had recovered from it provided the deeply sampled blood TCRbeta repertoires that made up the dataset. The samples were drawn from the first 160 participants of the ongoing ImmuneRACE study and from about 1,200 subjects provided by 6 global collaborators. Nearly every sample came with metadata listing a de-identified subject ID, COVID-19 status, age in years and sex. The repertoires were released in a freely available public database meant as a resource for research on the immune response to SARS-CoV-2.

TCRbeta CDR3 regions were amplified from genomic DNA using the immunoSEQ Assay, a bias-controlled multiplex PCR. In the source study's methods: Nucleated cell counts per sample were estimated from amplification of reference gene primers within the assay. To quantify the absolute abundance of each unique TCRbeta CDR3 rearrangement, sequence reads were collapsed and filtered. Productive Simpson clonality was computed per sample as the square root of Simpson's diversity index over productive rearrangements. TCRdb limited this immuneACCESS table to in-frame rearrangements with V and J called. A share of clones is missing; checked studies link under half to unresolved V genes, and the rest is unexplained. V and J calls and clone size follow that table, whereas D and trimming were derived from the DNA. The table for this sample lists around 81,000 clones; about 80% of them were counted only once. 9.5% to 15% of the sample comes from the top ten.

Collaborating institutions collected whole blood in K2EDTA tubes following their own protocols. For TCRbeta analysis, collaborators shipped samples as frozen whole blood, isolated PBMCs, or DNA extracted from either of those sample types. What the work shows at the level of the full study, not this receptor alone: How much clinical and demographic metadata was included differed by source and by participant, and the metadata was provided uncurated.

In regard to this clone: Its antigen has not been determined. Per-nucleotide qualities are absent, and no much larger clonotype sits a single base away.

The source is a human donor in a cohort sampled during active COVID-19. The specimen sequenced was peripheral blood.

The DNA sequence is given as TGTGCCAGCTCACCAAGGACAGTGGACACCGGGGAGCTGTTTTTT. This translates into CASSPRTVDTGELFF. This sequence uses TRBV18 and TRBJ2-2; matching of 6 bases hints at TRBD1 as the D gene. The CDR3 contains 15 residues, cysteine and phenylalanine counted. Solely the CDR3 DNA is kept, with 45 bases framed from the first base. The junction carries 10 bases between V and J, which are trimmed by 2 bases and 3 bases respectively. CDR1 and CDR2 (KGHSH, LQKENI) derive from the germline V gene.